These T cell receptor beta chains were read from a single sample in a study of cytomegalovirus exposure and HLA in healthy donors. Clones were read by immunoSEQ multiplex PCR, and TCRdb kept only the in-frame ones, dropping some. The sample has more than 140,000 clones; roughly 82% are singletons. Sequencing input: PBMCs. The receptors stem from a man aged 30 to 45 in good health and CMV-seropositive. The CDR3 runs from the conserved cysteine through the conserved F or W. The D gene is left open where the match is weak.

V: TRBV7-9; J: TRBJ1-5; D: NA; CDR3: CASSLTGKNQPQHF
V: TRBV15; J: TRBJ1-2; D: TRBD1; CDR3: CATSRVDRSASGYTF
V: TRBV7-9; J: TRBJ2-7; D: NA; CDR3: CASSLGQGNSYEQYF
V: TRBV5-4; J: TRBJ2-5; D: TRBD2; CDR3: CASSLIGSGGPGYF
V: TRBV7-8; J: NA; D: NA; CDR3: CASSYSRYEQYF
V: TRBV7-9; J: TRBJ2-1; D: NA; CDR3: CSSSYYDEQFF
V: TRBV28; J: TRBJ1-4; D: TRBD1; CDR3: CASSKTGGSNEKLFF
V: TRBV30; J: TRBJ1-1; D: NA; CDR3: CAWNPPGTPAFF
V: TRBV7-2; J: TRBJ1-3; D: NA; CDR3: CASSPQAYSGNTIYF
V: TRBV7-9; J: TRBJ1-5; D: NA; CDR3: CASSLDGNQPQHF
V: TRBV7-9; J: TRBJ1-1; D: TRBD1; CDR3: CASSIKGALGTEAFF
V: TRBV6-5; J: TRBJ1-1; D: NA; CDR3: CASTSRGNTEAFF
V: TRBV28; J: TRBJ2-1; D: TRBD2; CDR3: CASSPAGKTSGSGSYNEQFF
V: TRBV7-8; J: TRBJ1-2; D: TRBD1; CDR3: CASSSRTGGGYTF
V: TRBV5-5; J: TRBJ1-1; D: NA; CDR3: CASSFRENTEAFF
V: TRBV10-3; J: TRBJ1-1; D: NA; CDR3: CAIDVRATEAFF
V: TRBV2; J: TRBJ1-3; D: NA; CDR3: CARTGTMGNTIYF
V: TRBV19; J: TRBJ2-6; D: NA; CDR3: CASRSDSSGANVLTF
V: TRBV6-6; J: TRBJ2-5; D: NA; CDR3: CASTDPGNQETQYF
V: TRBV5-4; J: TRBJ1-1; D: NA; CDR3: CASRNDRNTEAFF
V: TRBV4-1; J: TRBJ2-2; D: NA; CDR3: CASSQDQLVNAGELFF
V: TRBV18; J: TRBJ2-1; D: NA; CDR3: CASSPQGIPFF